This T cell receptor (beta chain) was recovered during a study of cytomegalovirus exposure and HLA in healthy donors. Study observations and caveats: In a later analysis, HLA-associated TCR beta chains were more clonally expanded than equally common others. Using a false discovery rate of 0.05, a later analysis showed that approximately 18,000 TCR beta sequences were associated with HLA alleles. Segments of the TCR beta V type were, in most cases, productive about 87% or about 30% of the time in an earlier analysis. Across donors, sequencing depth was assumed by presence/absence analyses to be roughly uniform.

Remarks on this clone: Its target is unknown.

The PCR contained 60 Vbeta and 13 Jbeta primers. TCRdb keeps only in-frame clones here, not all; method: immunoSEQ multiplex PCR. The table has 200,000 or so clones, 81% seen once. The CDR3 consists of 15 residues. In germline, CDR1 is MNHNS, CDR2 SASEGT. After removal of 6 bases from V and 4 bases from J, the junction contained 9 bases not matched to a gene. The rearrangement uses TRBV6-1 and TRBJ1-2; 9 nucleotides match TRBD1. Material: PBMCs. This receptor was taken from a woman younger than 30 in good health and CMV-seropositive. CDR3: CASRYRGRLPYGYTF. The CDR3 bases are TGTGCCAGCAGATACAGGGGGCGCCTCCCCTATGGCTACACCTTC.